This TCR beta chain was observed in a study of blood T cells in healthy people across ages (dated by TCRdb to between 2014 and 2016). Notes on the research overall: Template switching captured roughly one uniquely barcoded TCR beta cDNA molecule per two T cells in model experiments. Age-related changes in TCR beta repertoire diversity were measured in the study by deep sequencing normalized with unique cDNA molecular identifiers. Donors were grouped into four age groups: young (average roughly 15 years), middle-aged (roughly 40), aged (roughly 67) and long-lived (82). Donors of different ages were randomly distributed across sequencing lanes to avoid experimental bias. For two donors (one aged 18 to 29 and one aged 80 or older), the study analyzed two additional independent replicas of 1 million unique cDNA reads from the same blood draw.

The method behind the library was 5' RACE. The sequencing machine was an Illumina HiSeq 2500. A second PCR of 7 to 11 cycles was run with a J-beta primer mix and a sample-barcoded 5' primer. Each TCR beta cDNA molecule received a unique molecular identifier from a template-switch 5' adaptor carrying 12 random nucleotides. Each sample yielded at least 3 million CDR3-containing paired-end reads. All of the RNA was converted into first-strand cDNA using the Mint cDNA synthesis kit, with a TRBC-specific oligonucleotide serving as the primer. Following uracil-DNA glycosylase treatment, all cDNA underwent a first 18-cycle PCR with the universal primers M1SS and BC2_uni_R. Turning to the authors' computational methods: For normalization, 1 million high-quality reads, each with a distinct molecular identifier, were randomly selected from each sample. Instead of being binned into consensus sequences, reads that shared molecular identifiers were thrown out. MiTCR, with a Q25 quality threshold and the strictest error-elimination algorithm, was used for CDR3 identification, clonotype clustering and error correction. A nonparametric unseen species model with Euler transformation was used to estimate lower-bound total TCR beta diversity. TCRdb's own reprocessing of the public reads used fastp at Q25 and MiXCR and kept productive beta chains. All rows with the same CDR3 protein become a single entry with the most common DNA and genes. Here the V and J calls rest on TCRdb's processing, not on the authors' analysis. In this sample the table shows hundreds of thousands of distinct CDR3 sequences, roughly 49% of which occur a single time. The ten biggest clones cover 25% to 35% of the sample.

Donors were a few dozen systemically healthy Caucasian individuals from Russia aged about 6 to 100 years. Each donor gave about 11 milliliters of peripheral blood, drawn into EDTA-treated Vacutainer tubes. Ficoll-Paque density-gradient centrifugation was used to isolate PBMCs, with at least 7 million per sample. Total RNA was extracted from PBMCs with Trizol reagent, with at least 5.5 micrograms obtained per sample. For every donor, an aliquot of PBMCs went through flow cytometry to measure the percentages of naive CD45RAhigh/CD27high T cells. From cysteine to phenylalanine, the CDR3 is 14 amino acids long. The read is trimmed to its CDR3 DNA, 42 bases read in frame from base 1. Taken from the germline V gene (reference sequence), the CDR1 and CDR2 loops are SEHNR and FQNEAQ. The V and J ends are trimmed by 2 bases and 1 base, leaving 8 bases between them. About this clonotype itself: Its antigen remains unidentified. Nothing much larger sits one base from this clone, and base qualities are not available.

General findings and caveats noted by the study authors: Compared with the aged group, the long-lived group had more naive CD4+ T cells, fewer expanded clones and increased TCR diversity, a pattern suggesting age selection. Because donor CMV infection status was unknown, age-related changes in expanded clonotypes were potentially confounded. Since profiling was done on bulk unsorted PBMCs, naive and antigen-experienced compartments could not be conclusively compared. The percentage of naive T cells measured by flow cytometry correlated strongly with observed TCR beta diversity. Estimates of total diversity from one million sequenced T cells were regarded as lower bounds and underestimates. As age increased, observed TCR beta diversity per million T cells dropped in a roughly linear way, and a significant reduction was already evident by age roughly 40.

The receptor comes from a woman aged 55-70 years in good health. Material for sequencing was blood. In this chain, TRBV7-9 is recombined with TRBJ1-2; the D gene identity is not certain. This receptor carries the CDR3 CASSLRRDNYGYTF. The bases read TGTGCCAGCAGCTTAAGAAGAGATAACTATGGCTACACCTTC.